A few counts support the clone carrying this T cell receptor (beta chain). Its antigen is currently unknown. The data were obtained in a study of T-cell reconstitution after alpha-beta-depleted transplantation in children. Notes on the study in general: A year post-transplant, T-cell counts and diversity derived mostly from newly produced T cells. Certain patients had high TCRbeta diversity at day 60, and it came from recipient T cells and thymic progenitors that survived. The study reportedly traced alpha-beta T cells about two months after transplant to several hundred expanded graft clones.

The germline gives CDR1 LGHNA, CDR2 YSLEER. The CDR3 totals 14 residues. V was shortened by 0 bases and J by 3 bases, with 8 bases between the two germline ends. Preparing the TCRbeta library involved the use of unique molecular identifiers. Each CDR3 protein gets one entry after TCRdb re-called the PCR reads with MiXCR. The sample carries more than 200,000 distinct CDR3 sequences, approximately 17% recorded once. The receptor comes from a male patient between 2 and 15 years old who had a stem cell transplant for acute lymphoblastic leukemia, so the T cells may come from the graft donor. The chain has TRBV4-3 and TRBJ1-2; D gene uncertain. The sequenced sample was PBMCs, mostly from graft donor cells, obtained 360 days after TCRalphabeta/CD19-depleted stem cell transplant. The CDR3 spells CASSQDSGDYGYTF. The CDR3 DNA sequence: TGCGCCAGCAGCCAAGATAGCGGGGACTATGGCTACACCTTC.